This is a list of T cell receptor beta chains from one sample in a study of T cell changes during pregnancy in multiple sclerosis. Assay: immunoSEQ multiplex PCR; the TCRdb copy retains only in-frame clones and omits some. The table lists about 41,000 clones, roughly 90% of them singletons. Material: CD8+ T cells from peripheral blood mononuclear cells, obtained in the third trimester of pregnancy. These TCRs come from a female donor with multiple sclerosis, enrolled in a pregnancy study. Both conserved end residues are part of each CDR3. The D gene is left open where the match is weak. Where a row states a size, it is once, few, many or the class of an expanded clone; other rows omit it.

TRBJ2-1 | . | TRBV2 | 15 | . | TGTGCCAGCAACGGAGGGGGGGCGCCCGGGGATGAGCAGTTCTTC | CASNGGGAPGDEQFF
TRBJ1-1 | . | TRBV11-2 | 12 | . | TGTGCCACCCTAGGGAGGGACACTGAAGCTTTCTTT | CATLGRDTEAFF
TRBJ2-3 | . | TRBV4-1 | 18 | once | TGCGCCAGCAGCCCGAGATCGGCTAGCCGGAAGGTAACAGATACGCAGTATTTT | CASSPRSASRKVTDTQYF
TRBJ2-1 | . | TRBV6-1 | 16 | . | TGTGCCAGCAGTGAAAATCCGCCTAGTCTTCGGAATGAGCAGTTCTTC | CASSENPPSLRNEQFF
TRBJ1-5 | TRBD1 | TRBV7-8 | 18 | . | TGTGCCAGCAGCTTAGCTCTAATCGGGACAGGGGGATATCAGCCCCAGCATTTT | CASSLALIGTGGYQPQHF
TRBJ2-1 | TRBD2 | TRBV7-6 | 17 | . | TGTGCCAGCAGCTTGCAACAGGGGACTAGCGCTAACAATGAGCAGTTCTTC | CASSLQQGTSANNEQFF
TRBJ2-3 | TRBD2 | TRBV7-3 | 16 | once | TGTGCCAGCAGTTCGACTAGCGGGGGGCCCACAGATACGCAGTATTTT | CASSSTSGGPTDTQYF
TRBJ2-1 | TRBD2 | TRBV14 | 17 | . | TGTGCCAGCAGCCAAGACGGAGCGCGGGAGGATCCCAATGAGCAGTTCTTC | CASSQDGAREDPNEQFF
TRBJ1-1 | . | TRBV6-5 | 14 | . | TGTGCCAGCAGTTACTCGAATGGCAACACTGAAGCTTTCTTT | CASSYSNGNTEAFF
TRBJ1-6 | . | TRBV11-2 | 13 | . | TGTGCCAGCAGCGCGCCAGGGGATTCACCCCTCCACTTT | CASSAPGDSPLHF
TRBJ2-5 | TRBD2 | TRBV6-5 | 14 | . | TGTGCCAGCAGTTACGCGGGGGTTCAAGAGACCCAGTACTTC | CASSYAGVQETQYF
TRBJ1-3 | TRBD1 | TRBV12-5 | 14 | . | TGTGCTAGTGGTCAACAGGGGGGTGGAAACACCATATATTTT | CASGQQGGGNTIYF
TRBJ1-1 | TRBD1 | TRBV11-2 | 14 | few | TGTGCCAGCAGGCGGGACAGCCTGAACACTGAAGCTTTCTTT | CASRRDSLNTEAFF
TRBJ2-7 | . | TRBV5-1 | 13 | . | TGCGCCAGCAGCCCGACAGAGAGTTACGAGCAGTACTTC | CASSPTESYEQYF
TRBJ2-7 | . | TRBV28 | 14 | . | TGTGCCAGCACCCCAGGGGTGGCCTCCTACGAGCAGTACTTC | CASTPGVASYEQYF
TRBJ2-2 | TRBD1 | TRBV5-1 | 15 | once | TGCGCCAGCAGCCATGGGACAGTGAACACCGGGGAGCTGTTTTTT | CASSHGTVNTGELFF
TRBJ1-1 | TRBD1 | TRBV5-6 | 14 | once | TGTGCCAGCAGCTTAGGACAGGCGAACACTGAAGCTTTCTTT | CASSLGQANTEAFF
TRBJ2-7 | TRBD1 | TRBV9 | 13 | . | TGTGCCAGCAGCTTAGGACAGGGTGGCGAGCAGTACTTC | CASSLGQGGEQYF
TRBJ2-5 | . | TRBV6-4 | 13 | . | TGTGCCAGCCGACCTAAAGGACACGAGACCCAGTACTTC | CASRPKGHETQYF